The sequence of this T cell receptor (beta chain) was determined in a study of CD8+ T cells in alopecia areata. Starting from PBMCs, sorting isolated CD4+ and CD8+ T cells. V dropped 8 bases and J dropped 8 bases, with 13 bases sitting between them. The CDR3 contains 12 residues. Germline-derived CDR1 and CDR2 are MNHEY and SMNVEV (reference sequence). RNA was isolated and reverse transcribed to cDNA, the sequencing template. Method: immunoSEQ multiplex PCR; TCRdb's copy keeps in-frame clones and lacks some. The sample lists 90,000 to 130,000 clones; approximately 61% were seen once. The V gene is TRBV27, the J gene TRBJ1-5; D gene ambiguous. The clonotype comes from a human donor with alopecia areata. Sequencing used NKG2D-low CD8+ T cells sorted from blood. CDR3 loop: CASGLFSEPQHF. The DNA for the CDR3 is TGTGCCAGCGGGTTATTCTCGGAGCCCCAGCATTTT.